The rows below give T cell receptor beta chains drawn from one sample of a study of OX40 agonist ivuxolimab in advanced cancers. Profiled with immunoSEQ multiplex PCR; TCRdb holds only in-frame clones, not every one. Among tens of thousands of clones listed, roughly 87% were seen once. Sequencing was performed on CD4+ or CD8+ T cells sorted from blood, taken in a trial of the OX40 agonist ivuxolimab. Receptors originate from an adult with an advanced solid tumor such as melanoma, head and neck, liver or kidney cancer. CDR3s include the opening cysteine and the closing phenylalanine or tryptophan. Fields, in order: V gene, J gene, CDR3 protein.

>TRBV5-1|TRBJ1-2
CASSPTQGPQYGYTF
>TRBV11-2|TRBJ2-1
CASSPQGAEQFF
>TRBV28|TRBJ2-7
CASGEDSGVQTYEQYF
>TRBV7-2|TRBJ2-7
CASSSLGLAGGYEQYF
>TRBV7-9|TRBJ1-1
CASSLLDSNTEAFF
>TRBV19|TRBJ2-2
CASSPSGTSGHTGELFF
>TRBV5-4|TRBJ2-3
CASSLRASGSIGTQYF
>TRBV28|TRBJ2-1
CASSLWDRGPGKLNEQFF
>TRBV6-5|TRBJ2-7
CASRNTYEQYF
>TRBV5-1|TRBJ2-3
CASSLGGTDTQYF
>TRBV6-4|TRBJ1-1
CASSAQDRGNTEAFF
>TRBV12-5|TRBJ2-5
CASGLGSRSETQYF
>TRBV6-5|TRBJ1-4
CASSYSIGIYEKLFF
>TRBV27|TRBJ2-1
CASRLQGYIYNEQFF
>TRBV10-1|TRBJ2-4
CASSEPRSGRLKNIQYF
>TRBV21-1|TRBJ2-7
CASSKKIPGTPYEQYF
>TRBV10-1|TRBJ2-3
CASSESWGTTDTQYF
>TRBV28|TRBJ2-1
CATRQGTYNEQFF
>TRBV5-1|TRBJ2-4
CASSLQDIKDKNIQYF
>TRBV5-1|TRBJ2-7
CASSLPGDEQYF
>TRBV6-1|TRBJ2-1
CASSGDLKNEQFF
>TRBV12-5|TRBJ2-1
CASGLSTYNEQFF
>TRBV4-2|TRBJ1-6
CASSQRGTANSPLHF
>TRBV7-9|TRBJ2-7
CASSLVYEQYF
>TRBV27|TRBJ1-6
CASSLSGGALSPLHF
>TRBV29-1|TRBJ2-3
CSVENFFTDTQYF
>TRBV18|TRBJ2-5
CASSPQGQETQYF
>TRBV5-5|TRBJ2-7
CASSATGGYEQYF
>TRBV19|TRBJ1-2
CASRRSQGGAYYGYTF
>TRBV12-5|TRBJ1-3
CASGLNPGNTIYF
>TRBV6-6|TRBJ2-7
CASSYGVGARQYF
>TRBV28|TRBJ1-2
CASSTPTVSLNYGYTF
>TRBV25-1|TRBJ2-5
CASRQGVGETQYF
>TRBV18|TRBJ2-1
CASSPYPGPSSYNEQFF
>TRBV6-1|TRBJ2-7
CASKRDRGLYEQYF
>TRBV5-6|TRBJ1-6
CASSLGAGSISPLHF
>TRBV19|TRBJ2-1
CASRGRGYNEQFF
>TRBV6-6|TRBJ1-2
CASSYFDRTNYGYTF
>TRBV25-1|TRBJ1-2
CASRSAGIYGYTF
>TRBV18|TRBJ1-1
CASSPYSPDLTNTEAFF